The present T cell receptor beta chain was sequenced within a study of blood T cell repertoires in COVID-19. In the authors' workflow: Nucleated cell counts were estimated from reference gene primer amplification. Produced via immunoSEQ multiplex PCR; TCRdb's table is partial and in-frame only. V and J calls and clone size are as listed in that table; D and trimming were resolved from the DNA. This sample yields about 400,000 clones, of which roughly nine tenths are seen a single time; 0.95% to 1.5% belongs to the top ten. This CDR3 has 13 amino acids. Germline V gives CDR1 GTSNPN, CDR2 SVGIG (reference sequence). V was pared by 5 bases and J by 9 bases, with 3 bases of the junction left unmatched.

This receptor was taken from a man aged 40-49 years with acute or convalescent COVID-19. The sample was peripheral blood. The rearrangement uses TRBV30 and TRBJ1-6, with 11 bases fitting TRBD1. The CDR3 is CAWEGTGGSPLHF. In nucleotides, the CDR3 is TGTGCCTGGGAGGGGACAGGGGGTTCACCCCTCCACTTT.